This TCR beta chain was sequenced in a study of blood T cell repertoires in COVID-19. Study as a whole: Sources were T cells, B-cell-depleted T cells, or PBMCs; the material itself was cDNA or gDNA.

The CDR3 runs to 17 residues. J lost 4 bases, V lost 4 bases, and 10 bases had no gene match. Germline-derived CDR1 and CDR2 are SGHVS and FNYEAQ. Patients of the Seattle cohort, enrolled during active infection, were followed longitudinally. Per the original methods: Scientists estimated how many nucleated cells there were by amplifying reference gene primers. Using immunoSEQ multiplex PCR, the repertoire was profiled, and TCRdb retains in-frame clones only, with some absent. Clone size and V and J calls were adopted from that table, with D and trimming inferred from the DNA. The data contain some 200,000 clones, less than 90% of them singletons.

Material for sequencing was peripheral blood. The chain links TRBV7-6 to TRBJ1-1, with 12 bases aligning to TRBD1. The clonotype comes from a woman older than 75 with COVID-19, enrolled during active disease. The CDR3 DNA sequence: TGTGCCAGCAGCTCGGGACAGGGGGCTGAAGTAGGCACTGAAGCTTTCTTT. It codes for CASSSGQGAEVGTEAFF. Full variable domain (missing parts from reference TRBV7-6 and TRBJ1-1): GAGVSQSPRYKVTKRGQDVALRCDPISGHVSLYWYRQALGQGPEFLTYFNYEAQQDKSGLPNDRFSAERPEGSISTLTIQRTEQRDSAMYRCASSSGQGAEVGTEAFFGQGTRLTVV.